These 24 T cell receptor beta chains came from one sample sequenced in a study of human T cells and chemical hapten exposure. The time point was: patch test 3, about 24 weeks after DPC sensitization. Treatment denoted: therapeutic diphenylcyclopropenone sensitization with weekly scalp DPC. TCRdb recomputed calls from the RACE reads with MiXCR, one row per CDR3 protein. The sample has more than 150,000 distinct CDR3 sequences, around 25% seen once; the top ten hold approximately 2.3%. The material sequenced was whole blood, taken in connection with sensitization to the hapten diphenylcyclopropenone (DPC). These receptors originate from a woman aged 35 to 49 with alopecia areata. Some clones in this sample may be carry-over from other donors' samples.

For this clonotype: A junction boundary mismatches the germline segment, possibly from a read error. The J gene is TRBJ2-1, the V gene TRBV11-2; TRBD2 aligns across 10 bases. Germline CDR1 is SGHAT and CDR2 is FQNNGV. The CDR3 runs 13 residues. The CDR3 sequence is CASSLVLAGVLSF. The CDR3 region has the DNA TGTGCCAGCAGCTTAGTCCTAGCGGGGGTATTATCGTTC.

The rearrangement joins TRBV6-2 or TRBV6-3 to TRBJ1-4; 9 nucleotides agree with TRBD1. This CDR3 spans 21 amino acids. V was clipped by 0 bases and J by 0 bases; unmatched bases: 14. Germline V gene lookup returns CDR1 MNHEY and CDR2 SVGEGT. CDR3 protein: CASSYSTYGQGPLSTNEKLFF. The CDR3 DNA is TGTGCCAGCAGTTACTCGACCTACGGACAGGGGCCTCTTTCAACTAATGAAAAACTGTTTTTT.

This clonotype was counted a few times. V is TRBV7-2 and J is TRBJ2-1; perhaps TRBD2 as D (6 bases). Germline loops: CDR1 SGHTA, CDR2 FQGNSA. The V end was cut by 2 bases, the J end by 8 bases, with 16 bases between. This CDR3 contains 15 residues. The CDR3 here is CASSLQSGGVHEQFF. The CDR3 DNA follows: TGTGCCAGCAGCTTACAGTCCGGGGGTGTTCATGAGCAGTTCTTC. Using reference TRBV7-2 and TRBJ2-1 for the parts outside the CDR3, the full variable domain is GAGVSQSPSNKVTEKGKDVELRCDPISGHTALYWYRQSLGQGLEFLIYFQGNSAPDKSGLPSDRFSAERTGGSVSTLTIQRTQQEDSAVYLCASSLQSGGVHEQFFGPGTRLTVL.

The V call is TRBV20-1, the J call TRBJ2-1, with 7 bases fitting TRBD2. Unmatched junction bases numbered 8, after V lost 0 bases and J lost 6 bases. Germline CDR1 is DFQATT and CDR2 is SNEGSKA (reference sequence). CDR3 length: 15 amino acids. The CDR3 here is CSARDLERESNEQFF. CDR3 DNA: TGCAGTGCTAGAGATTTGGAGCGGGAATCCAATGAGCAGTTCTTC.

The CDR3 bases are TGTGCCAGCAGTTACTCGAAAGGTCAGCCCCAGCATTTT. Its translation: CASSYSKGQPQHF. V gene TRBV6-5 combines with J gene TRBJ1-5; D is unclear. The germline CDR1 and CDR2 sequences are MNHEY and SVGAGI. Trimming cost V 0 bases and J 6 bases, with 6 bases left between them. CDR3 length: 13 residues.

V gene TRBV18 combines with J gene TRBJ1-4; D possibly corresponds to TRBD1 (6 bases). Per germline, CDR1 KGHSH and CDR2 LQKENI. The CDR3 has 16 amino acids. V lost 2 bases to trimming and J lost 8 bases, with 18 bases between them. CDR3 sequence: CASSPNPGGEGEKLFF. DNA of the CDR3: TGTGCCAGCTCACCAAATCCGGGGGGCGAAGGAGAAAAACTGTTTTTT. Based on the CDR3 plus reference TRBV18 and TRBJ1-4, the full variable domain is NAGVMQNPRHLVRRRGQEARLRCSPMKGHSHVYWYRQLPEEGLKFMVYLQKENIIDESGMPKERFSAEFPKEGPSILRIQQVVRGDSAAYFCASSPNPGGEGEKLFFGSGTQLSVL.

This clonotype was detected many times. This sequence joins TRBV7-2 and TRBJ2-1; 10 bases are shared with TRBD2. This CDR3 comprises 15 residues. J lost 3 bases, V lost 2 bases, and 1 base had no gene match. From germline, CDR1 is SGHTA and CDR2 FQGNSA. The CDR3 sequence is CASSLRTSGYNEQFF. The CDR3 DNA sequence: TGTGCCAGCAGCTTAAGGACTAGCGGCTACAATGAGCAGTTCTTC.

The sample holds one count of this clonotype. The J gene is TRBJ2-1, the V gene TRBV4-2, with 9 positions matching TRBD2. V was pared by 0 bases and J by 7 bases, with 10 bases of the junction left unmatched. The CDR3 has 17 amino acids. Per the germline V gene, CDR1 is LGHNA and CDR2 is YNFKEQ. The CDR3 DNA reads TGTGCCAGCAGCCAAGACGATCTGACTAGCGGTTTTAATGAGCAGTTCTTC. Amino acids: CASSQDDLTSGFNEQFF.

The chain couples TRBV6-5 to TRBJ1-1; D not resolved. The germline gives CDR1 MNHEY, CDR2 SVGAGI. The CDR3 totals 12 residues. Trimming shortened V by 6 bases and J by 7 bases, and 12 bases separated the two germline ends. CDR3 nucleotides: TGTGCCAGCAGCCCGGGCCGCCGTGAAGCTTTCTTT. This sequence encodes CASSPGRREAFF.

The CDR3 DNA sequence: TGTGCCAGCAAAGGACTAGCGGGGGACAATGAGCAGTTCTTC. Amino acids: CASKGLAGDNEQFF. The chain couples TRBV6-1 to TRBJ2-1; 13 bases map to TRBD2. The CDR3 is 14 residues long. CDR1 MNHNS and CDR2 SASEGT come from the germline V gene. V gave up 7 bases and J gave up 5 bases; unmatched junction bases: 2.

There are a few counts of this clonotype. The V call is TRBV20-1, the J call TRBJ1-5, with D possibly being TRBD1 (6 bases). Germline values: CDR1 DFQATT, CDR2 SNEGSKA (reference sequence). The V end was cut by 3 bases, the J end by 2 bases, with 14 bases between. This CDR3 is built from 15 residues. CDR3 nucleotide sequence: TGCAGTGCTAGTCTTACAGGGAGAGGCAATCAGCCCCAGCATTTT. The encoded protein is CSASLTGRGNQPQHF.

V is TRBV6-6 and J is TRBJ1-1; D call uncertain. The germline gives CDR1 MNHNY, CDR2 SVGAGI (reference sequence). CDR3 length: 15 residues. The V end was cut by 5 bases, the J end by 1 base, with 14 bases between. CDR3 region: CASSKQADGNTEAFF. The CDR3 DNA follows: TGTGCCAGCAGTAAGCAAGCGGACGGGAACACTGAAGCTTTCTTT.

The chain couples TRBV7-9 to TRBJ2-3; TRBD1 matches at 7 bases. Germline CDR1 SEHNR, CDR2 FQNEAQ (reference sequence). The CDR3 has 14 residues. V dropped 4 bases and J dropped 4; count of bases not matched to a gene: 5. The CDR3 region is CASSSQGGADTQYF. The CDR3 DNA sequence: TGTGCCAGCAGCTCCCAAGGGGGCGCAGATACGCAGTATTTT. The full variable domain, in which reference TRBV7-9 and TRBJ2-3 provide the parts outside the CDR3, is DTGVSQNPRHKITKRGQNVTFRCDPISEHNRLYWYRQTLGQGPEFLTYFQNEAQLEKSRLLSDRFSAERPKGSFSTLEIQRTEQGDSAMYLCASSSQGGADTQYFGPGTRLTVL.

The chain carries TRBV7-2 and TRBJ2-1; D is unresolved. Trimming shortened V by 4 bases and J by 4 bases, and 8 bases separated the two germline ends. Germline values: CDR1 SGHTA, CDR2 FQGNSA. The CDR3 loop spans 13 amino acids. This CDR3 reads CASSSYRYNEQFF. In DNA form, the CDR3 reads TGTGCCAGCAGCTCATACCGATACAATGAGCAGTTCTTC.

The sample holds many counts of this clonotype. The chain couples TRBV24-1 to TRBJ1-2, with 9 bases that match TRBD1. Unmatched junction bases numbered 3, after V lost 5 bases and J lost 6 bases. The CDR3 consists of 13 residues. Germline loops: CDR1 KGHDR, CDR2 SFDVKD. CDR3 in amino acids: CATSAWTGDGYTF. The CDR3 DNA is TGTGCCACCAGTGCTTGGACAGGGGATGGCTACACCTTC.

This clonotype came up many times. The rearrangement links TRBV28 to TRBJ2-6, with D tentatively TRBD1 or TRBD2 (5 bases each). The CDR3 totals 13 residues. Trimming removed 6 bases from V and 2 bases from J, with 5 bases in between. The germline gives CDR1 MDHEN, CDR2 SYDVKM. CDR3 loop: CASRGPGANVLTF. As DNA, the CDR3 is TGTGCCAGCAGGGGACCTGGGGCCAACGTCCTGACTTTC.

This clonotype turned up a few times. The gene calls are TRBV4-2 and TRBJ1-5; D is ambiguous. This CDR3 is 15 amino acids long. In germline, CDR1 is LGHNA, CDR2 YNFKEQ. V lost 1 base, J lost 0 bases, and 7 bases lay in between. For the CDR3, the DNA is TGTGCCAGCAGCCAAGGATTAACTAGCAATCAGCCCCAGCATTTT. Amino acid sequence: CASSQGLTSNQPQHF.

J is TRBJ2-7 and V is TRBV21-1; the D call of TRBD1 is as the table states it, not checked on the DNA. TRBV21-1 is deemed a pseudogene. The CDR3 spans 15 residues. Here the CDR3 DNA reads TGTGCCAGCAGCCAAACCGGGACCCTCTGCCACGAGCAGTACTTC. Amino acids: CASSQTGTLCHEQYF.

The CDR3 reads CASSLGYNSPLHF. Written as DNA, the CDR3 is TGTGCCAGCAGCTTAGGTTATAATTCACCCCTCCACTTT. This chain joins TRBV7-2 and TRBJ1-6; no clear D gene. This CDR3 is built from 13 residues. The germline V and J ends were trimmed by 1 base and 4 bases, with 2 bases remaining between them. The germline CDR1 and CDR2 sequences are SGHTA and FQGNSA.

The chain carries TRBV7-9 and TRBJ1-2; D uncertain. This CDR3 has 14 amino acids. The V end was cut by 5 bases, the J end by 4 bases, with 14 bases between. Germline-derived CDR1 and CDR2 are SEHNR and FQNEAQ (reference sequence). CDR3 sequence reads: CASSPSGRSYGYTF. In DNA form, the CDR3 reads TGTGCCAGCAGCCCCAGCGGACGGAGCTATGGCTACACCTTC.

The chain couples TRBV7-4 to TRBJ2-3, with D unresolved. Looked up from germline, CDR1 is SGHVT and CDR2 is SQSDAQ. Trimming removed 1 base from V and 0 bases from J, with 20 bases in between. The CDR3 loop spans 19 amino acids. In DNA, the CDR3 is TGTGCCAGCAGCTTAGGAAGAGCCTGCTCCTCGACTAGCACAGATACGCAGTATTTT. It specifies CASSLGRACSSTSTDTQYF.

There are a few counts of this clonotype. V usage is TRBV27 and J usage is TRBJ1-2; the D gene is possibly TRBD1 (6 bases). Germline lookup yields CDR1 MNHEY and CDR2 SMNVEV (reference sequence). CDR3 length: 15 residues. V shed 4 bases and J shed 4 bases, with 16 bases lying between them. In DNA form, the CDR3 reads TGTGCCAGCAGTTCTAAACATCAGGGGTTCTATGGCTACACCTTC. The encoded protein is CASSSKHQGFYGYTF.

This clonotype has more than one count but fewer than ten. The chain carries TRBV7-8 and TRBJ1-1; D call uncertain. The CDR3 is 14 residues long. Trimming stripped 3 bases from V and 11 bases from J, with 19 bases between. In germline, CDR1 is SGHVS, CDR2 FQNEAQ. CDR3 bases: TGTGCCAGCAGCTTGGGCAGTGTGAGGAGTTCGGCTTTCTTT. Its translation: CASSLGSVRSSAFF.

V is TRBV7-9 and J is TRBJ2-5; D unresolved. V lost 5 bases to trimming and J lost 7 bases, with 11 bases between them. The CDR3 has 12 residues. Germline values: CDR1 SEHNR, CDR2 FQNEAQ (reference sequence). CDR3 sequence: CASSPSKGTQYF. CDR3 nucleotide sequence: TGTGCCAGCAGCCCCTCCAAGGGGACCCAGTACTTC.